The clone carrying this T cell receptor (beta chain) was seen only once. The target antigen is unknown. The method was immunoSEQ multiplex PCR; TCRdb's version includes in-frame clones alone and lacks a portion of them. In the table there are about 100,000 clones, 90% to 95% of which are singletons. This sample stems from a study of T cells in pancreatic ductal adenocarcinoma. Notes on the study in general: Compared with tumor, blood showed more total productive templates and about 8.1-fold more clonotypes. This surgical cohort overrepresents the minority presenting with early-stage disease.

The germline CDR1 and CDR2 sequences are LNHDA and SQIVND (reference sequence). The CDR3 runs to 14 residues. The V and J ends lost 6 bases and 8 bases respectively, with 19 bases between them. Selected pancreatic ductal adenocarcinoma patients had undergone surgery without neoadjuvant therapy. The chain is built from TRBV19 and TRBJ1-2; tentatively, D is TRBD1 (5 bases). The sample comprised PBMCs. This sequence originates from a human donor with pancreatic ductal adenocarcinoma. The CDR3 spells CASRTGHSYGGYTF. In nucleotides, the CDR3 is TGTGCCAGTAGAACAGGACACTCTTATGGGGGCTACACCTTC.